This is a list of T cell receptor delta chains from one sample in a study of γδ T cells in repeated Plasmodium falciparum infection. TCRdb re-processed the multiplex PCR reads via CATT. Of tens of thousands of delta-chain clones in the sample, roughly 1.6% were seen once. The specimen sequenced was gamma-delta T cells from blood. These TCRs come from a pool of human donors (malaria-infected and uninfected, not separated). Both conserved end residues are trimmed from each CDR3.

>TRDV3|TRDJ1
AFIKLHLQTLTGGLI
>TRDV1|TRDJ1
ALGPRVLQAGYGTDKLI
>TRDV2|TRDJ1
ACDSIRTGGRQYTDKLI
>TRDV1|TRDJ1
ALGEFNLDWGSTDKLI
>TRDV1|TRDJ1
ALGTLGDTPRLKLI
>TRDV1|TRDJ1
ALGELSYWGVNTDKLI
>TRDV1|TRDJ1
ALGELPCLGDTLTDKLI
>TRDV2|TRDJ1
ACDTLPTLLPNTDKLI
>TRDV2|TRDJ1
ACDLVYTDKLI
>TRDV1|TRDJ1
ALGEHLRGDTLAKLI
>TRDV1|TRDJ1
ALGDFPPPTLTWGIRGTDKLI
>TRDV1|TRDJ1
ALGELLLRDFFYTDKLI
>TRDV1|TRDJ1
ALGEPLPLRLGLLGGYTDKLI
>TRDV2|TRDJ1
ACDTVGADTDKLI
>TRDV1|TRDJ1
ALGEPGALRSGGSSDKLI
>TRDV1|TRDJ1
ALGGVLGQRDTDKLI
>TRDV1|TRDJ1
ALGDGSGDTTYTDKLI
>TRDV1|TRDJ1
ALGPPETGVFKLI
>TRDV2|TRDJ3
ACDVVTGTNWDTRQMF
>TRDV1|TRDJ1
ALGAAFGWWGIRGTDKLI
>TRDV1|TRDJ1
ALVERLLYWGITTDKLI
>TRDV1|TRDJ1
ALGEPAFLAGWDHFGDKLI
>TRDV1|TRDJ1
ALGALDLITGGSLYTDKLI
>TRDV1|TRDJ1
ALGDSFLPNPPDDTDKLI
>TRDV2|TRDJ1
ACDFVLGDPHTDKLI
>TRDV1|TRDJ1
ALGDHSSSWGIRFEKLI
>TRDV1|TRDJ1
ALGELRSPLLGDTHKLI
>TRDV1|TRDJ1
ALGADLPPTITGGYECVMDTDKLI
>TRDV1|TRDJ1
ALGKLIQSKEGYWGMRGSYTDKLI
>TRDV1|TRDJ1
ALHSFLGVTATDKLI
>TRDV3|TRDJ1
AFIPRHWGSEEDKLI
>TRDV1|TRDJ1
ALGDHLRITGTADKLI
>TRDV1|TRDJ1
ALGEGDPTKWGILSTDKLI
>TRDV2|TRDJ1
ACDTLRVLGDRPQTDKLI
>TRDV1|TRDJ1
ALGELGGCGDTDKLI
>TRDV1|TRDJ1
ALGELISRWGIDTDKLI
>TRDV2|TRDJ1
ACDLLGENTDKLI
>TRDV1|TRDJ1
ALGRNIMIDKLI
>TRDV1|TRDJ1
ALGEIFLRWGIQWPDKLI
>TRDV1|TRDJ1
ALGGRGRDGKLI
>TRDV1|TRDJ1
ALGERFFFLLWYGYTDKLI
>TRDV1|TRDJ1
ALGELSGETPYTDKLI
>TRDV1|TRDJ1
ALWEGPSAPGDRGKLI
>TRDV1|TRDJ1
ALGERWGISDKLI
>TRDV1|TRDJ1
ALGEPGNTGGTNKLI
>TRDV2|TRDJ1
ACEPGAKWGRDKLI
>TRDV1|TRDJ1
ALGEPGLGCKLI
>TRDV1|TRDJ2
ALGPYPTFSGGYGLTAQLF
>TRDV1|TRDJ1
ALDRLVFGGYTDKLI
>TRDV1|TRDJ1
ALGGFLAGTWGYYHTDKLI
>TRDV2|TRDJ1
ACDTLELGDTQSTDKLI
>TRDV1|TRDJ1
ALGYPGLPNREQAYTDKLI